This TCR beta chain was recorded in a study of cytomegalovirus exposure and HLA in healthy donors. This PCR relied on a set of 60 Vbeta primers and 13 Jbeta primers. Measured with immunoSEQ multiplex PCR; TCRdb has only the in-frame clones, and not every one. The sample lists fewer than 100,000 clones, 78% occurring once. Trimming removed 8 bases from V and 3 bases from J; junction bases left unmatched: 14. Germline lookup yields CDR1 MDHEN and CDR2 SYDVKM. The CDR3 covers 17 residues. Sequencing was performed on PBMCs. The receptor was derived from a male donor in good health and CMV-seropositive. The chain has TRBV28 and TRBJ2-1; 9 nucleotides align to TRBD2. CDR3 coding DNA: TGTGCCAGCGGGACCGAGGGACTAGCTAAAAACTACAATGAGCAGTTCTTC. Its translation: CASGTEGLAKNYNEQFF.